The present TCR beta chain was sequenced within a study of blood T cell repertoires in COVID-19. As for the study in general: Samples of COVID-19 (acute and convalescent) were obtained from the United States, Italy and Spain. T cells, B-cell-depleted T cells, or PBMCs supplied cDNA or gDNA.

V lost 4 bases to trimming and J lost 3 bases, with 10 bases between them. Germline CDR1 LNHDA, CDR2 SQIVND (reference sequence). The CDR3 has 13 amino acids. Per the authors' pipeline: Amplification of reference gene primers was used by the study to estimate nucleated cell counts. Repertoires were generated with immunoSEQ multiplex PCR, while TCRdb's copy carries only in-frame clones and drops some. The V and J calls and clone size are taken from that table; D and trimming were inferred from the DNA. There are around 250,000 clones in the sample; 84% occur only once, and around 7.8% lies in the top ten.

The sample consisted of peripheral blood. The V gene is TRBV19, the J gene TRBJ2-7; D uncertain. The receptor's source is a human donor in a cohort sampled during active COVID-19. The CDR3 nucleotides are TGTGCCAGTAGTAGGAGAAGTAACTACGAGCAGTACTTC. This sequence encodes CASSRRSNYEQYF.